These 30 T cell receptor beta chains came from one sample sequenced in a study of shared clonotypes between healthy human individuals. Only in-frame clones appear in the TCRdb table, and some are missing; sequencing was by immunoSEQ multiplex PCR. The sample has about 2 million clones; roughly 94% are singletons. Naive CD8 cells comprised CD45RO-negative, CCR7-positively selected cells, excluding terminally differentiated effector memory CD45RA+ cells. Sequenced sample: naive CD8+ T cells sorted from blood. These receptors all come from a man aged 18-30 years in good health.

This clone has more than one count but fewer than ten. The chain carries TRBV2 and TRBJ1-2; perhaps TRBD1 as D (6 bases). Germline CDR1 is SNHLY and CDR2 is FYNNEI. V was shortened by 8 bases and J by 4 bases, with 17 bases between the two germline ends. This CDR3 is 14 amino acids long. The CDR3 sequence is CASEGGQSGYGYTF. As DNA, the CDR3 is TGTGCCAGCGAGGGAGGACAGTCGGGCTATGGCTACACCTTC.

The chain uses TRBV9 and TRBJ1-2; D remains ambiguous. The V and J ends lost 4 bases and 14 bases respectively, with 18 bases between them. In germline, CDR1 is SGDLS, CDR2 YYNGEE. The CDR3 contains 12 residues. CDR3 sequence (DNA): TGTGCCAGCAGCCCCTGGACCAAATCTATGACCTTC. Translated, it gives CASSPWTKSMTF.

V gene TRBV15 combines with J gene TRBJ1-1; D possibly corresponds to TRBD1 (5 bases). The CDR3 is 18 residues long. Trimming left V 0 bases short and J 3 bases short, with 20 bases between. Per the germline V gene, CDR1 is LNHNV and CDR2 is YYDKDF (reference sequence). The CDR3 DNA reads TGTGCCACCAGCAGAGATGGAGCAGGGATCGGATCGGACACTGAAGCTTTCTTT. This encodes CATSRDGAGIGSDTEAFF. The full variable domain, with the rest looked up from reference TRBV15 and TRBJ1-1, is DAMVIQNPRYQVTQFGKPVTLSCSQTLNHNVMYWYQQKSSQAPKLLFHYYDKDFNNEADTPDNFQSRRPNTSFCFLDIRSPGLGDTAMYLCATSRDGAGIGSDTEAFFGQGTRLTVV.

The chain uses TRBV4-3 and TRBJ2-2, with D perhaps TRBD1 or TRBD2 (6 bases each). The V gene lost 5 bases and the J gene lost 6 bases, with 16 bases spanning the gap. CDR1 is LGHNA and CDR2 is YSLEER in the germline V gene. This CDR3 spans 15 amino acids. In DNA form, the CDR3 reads TGCGCCAGCAGCTGGGGGGCGGGACCGGCCGGGGAGCTGTTTTTT. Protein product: CASSWGAGPAGELFF.

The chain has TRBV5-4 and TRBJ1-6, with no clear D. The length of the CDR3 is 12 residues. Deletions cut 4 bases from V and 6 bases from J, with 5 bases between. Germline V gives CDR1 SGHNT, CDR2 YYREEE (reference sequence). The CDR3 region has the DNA TGTGCCAGCAGCCCGGGTAATTCACCCCTCCACTTT. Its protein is CASSPGNSPLHF.

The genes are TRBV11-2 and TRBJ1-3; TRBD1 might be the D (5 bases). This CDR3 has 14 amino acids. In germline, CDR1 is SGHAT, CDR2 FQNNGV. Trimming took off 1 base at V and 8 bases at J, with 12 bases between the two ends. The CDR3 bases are TGTGCCAGCAGCTTAGGAGTCCAGGGCGACACCATATATTTT. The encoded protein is CASSLGVQGDTIYF.

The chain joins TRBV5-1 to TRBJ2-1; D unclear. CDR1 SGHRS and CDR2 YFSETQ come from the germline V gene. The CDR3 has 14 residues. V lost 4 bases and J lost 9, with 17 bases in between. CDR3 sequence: CASSGGEPDFEQFF. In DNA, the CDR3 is TGCGCCAGCAGCGGCGGAGAGCCCGATTTTGAGCAGTTCTTC.

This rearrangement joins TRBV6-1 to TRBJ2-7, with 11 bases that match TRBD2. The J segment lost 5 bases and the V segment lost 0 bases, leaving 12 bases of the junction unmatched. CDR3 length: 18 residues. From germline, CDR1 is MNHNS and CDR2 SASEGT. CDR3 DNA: TGTGCCAGCAGTGAAGCCGGGATAGCGGGAGGGCTCCCCGACGAGCAGTACTTC. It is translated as CASSEAGIAGGLPDEQYF.

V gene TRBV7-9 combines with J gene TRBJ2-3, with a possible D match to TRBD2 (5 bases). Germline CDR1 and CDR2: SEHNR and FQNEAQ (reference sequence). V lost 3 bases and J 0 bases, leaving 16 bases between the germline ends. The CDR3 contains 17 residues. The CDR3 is CASSFARADLSTDTQYF. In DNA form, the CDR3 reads TGTGCCAGCAGCTTTGCCAGAGCGGACTTAAGCACAGATACGCAGTATTTT.

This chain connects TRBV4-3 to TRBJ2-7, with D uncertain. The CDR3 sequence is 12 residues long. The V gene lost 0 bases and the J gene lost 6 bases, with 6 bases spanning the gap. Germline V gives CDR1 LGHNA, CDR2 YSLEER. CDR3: CASSQEQSEQYF. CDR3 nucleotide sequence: TGCGCCAGCAGCCAAGAACAAAGCGAGCAGTACTTC.

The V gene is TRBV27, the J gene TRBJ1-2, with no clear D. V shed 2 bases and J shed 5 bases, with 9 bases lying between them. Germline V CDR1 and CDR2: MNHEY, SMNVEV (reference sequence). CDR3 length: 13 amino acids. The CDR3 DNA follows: TGTGCCAGCAGTTTAGAGTCGGGGTATGGCTACACCTTC. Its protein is CASSLESGYGYTF.

CDR3: CASSHLWGSDNSPLHF. CDR3 sequence (DNA): TGCGCCAGCAGCCACCTTTGGGGGTCCGATAATTCACCCCTCCACTTT. The V and J genes are TRBV4-3 and TRBJ1-6; a weak D match, TRBD1 (5 bases). Per germline, CDR1 LGHNA and CDR2 YSLEER. V lost 3 bases and J 5 bases, leaving 14 bases between the germline ends. The CDR3 runs to 16 residues.

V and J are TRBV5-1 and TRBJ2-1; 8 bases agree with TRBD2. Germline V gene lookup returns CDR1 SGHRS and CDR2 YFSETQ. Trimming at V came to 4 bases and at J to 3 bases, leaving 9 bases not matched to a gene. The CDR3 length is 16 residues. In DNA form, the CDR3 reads TGCGCCAGCAGCCAAGGACTAGCAAACTTCTACAATGAGCAGTTCTTC. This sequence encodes CASSQGLANFYNEQFF. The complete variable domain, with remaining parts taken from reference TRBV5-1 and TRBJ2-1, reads KAGVTQTPRYLIKTRGQQVTLSCSPISGHRSVSWYQQTPGQGLQFLFEYFSETQRNKGNFPGRFSGRQFSNSRSEMNVSTLELGDSALYLCASSQGLANFYNEQFFGPGTRLTVL.

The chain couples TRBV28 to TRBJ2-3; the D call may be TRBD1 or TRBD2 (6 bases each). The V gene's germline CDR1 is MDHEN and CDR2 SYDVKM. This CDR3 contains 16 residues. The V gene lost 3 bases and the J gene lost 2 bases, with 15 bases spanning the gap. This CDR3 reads CASSFHKRGPTDTQYF. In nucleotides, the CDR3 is TGTGCCAGCAGTTTCCATAAACGGGGGCCCACAGATACGCAGTATTTT.

CDR3 in DNA: TGCGCCAGCAGCCCCTCTGGAGGTCCCGAAGCTTTCTTT. It yields the protein CASSPSGGPEAFF. The chain carries TRBV5-1 and TRBJ1-1; the D is unclear. The CDR3 spans 13 residues. V lost 4 bases, J lost 8 bases, and 15 bases lay in between. Germline V gene lookup returns CDR1 SGHRS and CDR2 YFSETQ.

Written as DNA, the CDR3 is TGTGCCAGCAGCCTTGTCCTACTAGAGAACACTGAAGCTTTCTTT. Translated, it gives CASSLVLLENTEAFF. J is TRBJ1-1 and V is TRBV5-6; no definite D call. From germline, CDR1 is SGHDT and CDR2 YYEEEE. Trimming stripped 4 bases from V and 1 base from J, with 14 bases between. The CDR3 consists of 15 residues.

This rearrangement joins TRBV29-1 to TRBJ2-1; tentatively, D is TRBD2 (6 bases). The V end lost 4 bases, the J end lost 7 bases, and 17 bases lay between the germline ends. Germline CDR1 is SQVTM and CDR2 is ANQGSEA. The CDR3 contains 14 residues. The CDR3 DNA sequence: TGCAGCGTTGCGGAGGGGTTTACGTTTAATGAGCAGTTCTTC. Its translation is CSVAEGFTFNEQFF.

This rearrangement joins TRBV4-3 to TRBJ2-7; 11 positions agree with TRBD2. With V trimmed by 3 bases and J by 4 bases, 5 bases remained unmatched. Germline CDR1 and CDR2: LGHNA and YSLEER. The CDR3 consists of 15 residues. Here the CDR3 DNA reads TGCGCCAGCAGCCAGGCGGCTAGCGGGGGGTACGAGCAGTACTTC. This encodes CASSQAASGGYEQYF.

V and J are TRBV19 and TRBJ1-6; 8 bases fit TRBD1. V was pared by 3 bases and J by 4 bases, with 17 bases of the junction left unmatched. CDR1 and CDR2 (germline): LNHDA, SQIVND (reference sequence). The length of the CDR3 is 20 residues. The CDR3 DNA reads TGTGCCAGTAGTATTAGTCTCGGGACAGGACGGTTTAAGTATAATTCACCCCTCCACTTT. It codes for CASSISLGTGRFKYNSPLHF.

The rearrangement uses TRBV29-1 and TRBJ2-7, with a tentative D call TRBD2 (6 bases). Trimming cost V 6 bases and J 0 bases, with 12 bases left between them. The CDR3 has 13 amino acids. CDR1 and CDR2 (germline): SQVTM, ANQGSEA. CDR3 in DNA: TGCAGCGTGGGGGGACTGGGCTCCTACGAGCAGTACTTC. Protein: CSVGGLGSYEQYF.

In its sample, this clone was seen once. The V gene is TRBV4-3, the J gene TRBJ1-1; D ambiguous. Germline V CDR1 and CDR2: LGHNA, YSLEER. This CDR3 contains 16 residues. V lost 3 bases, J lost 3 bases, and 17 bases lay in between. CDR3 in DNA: TGCGCCAGCAGCCAGACTCTGGGAGGGCTGCACACTGAAGCTTTCTTT. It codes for CASSQTLGGLHTEAFF.

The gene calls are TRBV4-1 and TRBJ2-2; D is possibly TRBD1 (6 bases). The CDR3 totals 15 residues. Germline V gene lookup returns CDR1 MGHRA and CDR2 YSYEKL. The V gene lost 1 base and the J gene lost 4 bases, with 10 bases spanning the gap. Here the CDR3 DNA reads TGCGCCAGCAGCCAAGTTACAGGGAGCACCGGGGAGCTGTTTTTT. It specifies CASSQVTGSTGELFF.

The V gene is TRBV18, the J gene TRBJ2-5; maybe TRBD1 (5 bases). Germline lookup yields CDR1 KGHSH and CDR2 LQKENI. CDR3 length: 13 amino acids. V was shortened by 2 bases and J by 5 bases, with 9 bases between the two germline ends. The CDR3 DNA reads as TGTGCCAGCTCACCAGGACCAGGGGAGACCCAGTACTTC. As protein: CASSPGPGETQYF.

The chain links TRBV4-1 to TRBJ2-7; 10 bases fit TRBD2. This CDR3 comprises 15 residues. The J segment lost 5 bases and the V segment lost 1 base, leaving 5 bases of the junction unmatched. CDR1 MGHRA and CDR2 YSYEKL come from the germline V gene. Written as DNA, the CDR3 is TGCGCCAGCAGCCAAGGTCTAGCGGGAGTGGACGAGCAGTACTTC. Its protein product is CASSQGLAGVDEQYF.

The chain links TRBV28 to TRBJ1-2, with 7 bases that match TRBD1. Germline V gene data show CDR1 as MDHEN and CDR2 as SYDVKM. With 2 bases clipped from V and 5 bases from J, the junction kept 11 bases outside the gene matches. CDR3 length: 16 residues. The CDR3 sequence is CASSLPFPGQTYGYTF. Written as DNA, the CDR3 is TGTGCCAGCAGTTTACCCTTCCCGGGACAGACATATGGCTACACCTTC.

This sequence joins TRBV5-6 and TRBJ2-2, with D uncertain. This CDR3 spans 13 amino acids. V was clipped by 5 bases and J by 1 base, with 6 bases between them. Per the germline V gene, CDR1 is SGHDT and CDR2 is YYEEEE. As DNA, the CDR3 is TGTGCCAGCAGTGATGGGAACACCGGGGAGCTGTTTTTT. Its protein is CASSDGNTGELFF.

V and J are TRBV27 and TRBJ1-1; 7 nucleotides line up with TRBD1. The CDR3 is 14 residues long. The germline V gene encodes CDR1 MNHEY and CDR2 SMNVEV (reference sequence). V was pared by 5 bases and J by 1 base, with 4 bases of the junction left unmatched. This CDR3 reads CASSARQGNTEAFF. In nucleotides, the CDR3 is TGTGCCAGCAGTGCCAGACAGGGGAACACTGAAGCTTTCTTT.

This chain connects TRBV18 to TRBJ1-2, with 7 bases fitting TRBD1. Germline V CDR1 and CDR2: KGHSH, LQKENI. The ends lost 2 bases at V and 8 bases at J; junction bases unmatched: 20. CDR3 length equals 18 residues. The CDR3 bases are TGTGCCAGCTCACCAAGCTACATTGAGGCACAGGGGATTTGGGGCTACACCTTC. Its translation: CASSPSYIEAQGIWGYTF. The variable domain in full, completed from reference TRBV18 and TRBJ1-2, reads NAGVMQNPRHLVRRRGQEARLRCSPMKGHSHVYWYRQLPEEGLKFMVYLQKENIIDESGMPKERFSAEFPKEGPSILRIQQVVRGDSAAYFCASSPSYIEAQGIWGYTFGSGTRLTVV.

For the CDR3, the DNA is TGCAGCGTTGAAGATCCAGGGGTTGCCTACGAGCAGTACTTC. It is translated as CSVEDPGVAYEQYF. The rearrangement links TRBV29-1 to TRBJ2-7, with D possibly being TRBD1 (6 bases). There are 14 residues in the CDR3. CDR1 is SQVTM, CDR2 ANQGSEA, per germline. V shed 0 bases and J shed 2 bases, with 11 bases lying between them.

The CDR3 region is CASSLNGEGGTF. DNA of the CDR3: TGCGCCAGCAGCTTGAACGGGGAAGGGGGCACCTTC. The chain is built from TRBV5-1 and TRBJ1-2; tentative D call: TRBD1 (6 bases). CDR1 is SGHRS, CDR2 YFSETQ, per germline. V lost 1 base and J lost 13, with 14 bases in between. The CDR3 has 12 amino acids.